The text below deals with one T cell receptor beta chain. The antigen is undetermined. The data were produced by immunoSEQ multiplex PCR, yet TCRdb's version contains in-frame clones alone and is incomplete. The data contain about 130,000 clones, 75% to 95% of them singletons. This entry is derived from a study of T cell responses to AZD1222 COVID-19 vaccine. Whole-study findings and limits: Baseline seropositivity characterized only six AZD1222 recipients. Unmutated variant regions are reportedly targeted by nearly half of spike-specific TCRs.

Sequenced here: peripheral blood, sampled on day 0 of AZD1222 vaccination. This receptor was identified in an adult in good health.

The CDR3 coding sequence is TGTGCCAGCAGCTTAACTCTGTCAGGGGTTAATGAAAAACTGTTTTTT. This sequence encodes CASSLTLSGVNEKLFF. The chain has TRBV7-9 and TRBJ1-4, with D possibly matching TRBD1 (6 bases). V shed 2 bases and J shed 4 bases, with 14 bases lying between them. The CDR3 totals 16 residues. Looked up from germline, CDR1 is SEHNR and CDR2 is FQNEAQ (reference sequence). Using reference TRBV7-9 and TRBJ1-4 for the parts outside the CDR3, the full variable domain is DTGVSQNPRHKITKRGQNVTFRCDPISEHNRLYWYRQTLGQGPEFLTYFQNEAQLEKSRLLSDRFSAERPKGSFSTLEIQRTEQGDSAMYLCASSLTLSGVNEKLFFGSGTQLSVL.